These 10 T cell receptor beta chains were sequenced from one sample in a study of T cell responses to AZD1222 COVID-19 vaccine. TCRdb's copy holds only in-frame clones and misses some; the assay was immunoSEQ multiplex PCR. This sample carries fewer than 80,000 clones, around 88% of them seen once, and the ten largest clones take 9% to 10%. The specimen comprised peripheral blood, sampled 28 days after the second dose of the MenACWY control vaccine. The receptors derive from an adult who received the MenACWY meningococcal vaccine as a control.

The chain joins TRBV12-5 to TRBJ2-2; 7 bases are shared with TRBD2. CDR1 and CDR2 from the germline V gene are LGHNT and FRNRAP. The CDR3 extends over 17 amino acids. After removal of 0 bases from V and 3 bases from J, the junction contained 7 bases not matched to a gene. CDR3 protein: CASGLVVGGGDTGELFF. The CDR3 DNA follows: TGTGCTAGTGGTTTGGTAGTCGGCGGGGGTGACACCGGGGAGCTGTTTTTT.

The chain combines TRBV5-1 with TRBJ2-2; D ambiguous. Trimming pared 2 bases from V and 0 bases from J, leaving 8 bases between. In germline, CDR1 is SGHRS, CDR2 YFSETQ. This CDR3 is built from 15 residues. The CDR3 DNA sequence: TGCGCCAGCAGCTTAGGGCAATCGAACACCGGGGAGCTGTTTTTT. Its translation: CASSLGQSNTGELFF.

The chain joins TRBV19 to TRBJ2-1, with 8 bases fitting TRBD2. V lost 6 bases and J lost 8; bases outside the gene matches: 6. This CDR3 comprises 13 residues. Looked up from germline, CDR1 is LNHDA and CDR2 is SQIVND (reference sequence). CDR3 DNA sequence: TGTGCCAGTAGGATCGGGGGGGCGCATGAGCAGTTCTTC. It yields the protein CASRIGGAHEQFF.

The J gene is TRBJ1-2, the V gene TRBV10-3; perhaps TRBD1 as D (6 bases). Germline-derived CDR1 and CDR2 are ENHRY and SYGVKD. The CDR3 contains 13 residues. Trimming left V 11 bases short and J 8 bases short, with 21 bases between. CDR3 protein: CALRTGTPAGYTF. DNA for the CDR3: TGTGCCCTGCGAACCGGGACACCAGCCGGCTACACCTTC.

This chain uses TRBV19 with TRBJ2-5, with D tentatively TRBD1 (5 bases). CDR3 length: 15 residues. Trimming took 5 bases from V and 1 from J, leaving 14 bases between them. Looked up from germline, CDR1 is LNHDA and CDR2 is SQIVND (reference sequence). Written as DNA, the CDR3 is TGTGCCAGTAGTTCCAGGGTTTGGGGCCAAGAGACCCAGTACTTC. This translates into CASSSRVWGQETQYF.

This chain links TRBV6-4 with TRBJ1-2; tentative D call: TRBD1 (5 bases). The germline V gene encodes CDR1 MRHNA and CDR2 SNTAGT. Trimming cost V 0 bases and J 1 base, with 6 bases left between them. The CDR3 is made up of 14 amino acids. The CDR3: CASSDSGVNYGYTF. The CDR3 DNA reads as TGTGCCAGCAGTGACTCGGGGGTTAACTATGGCTACACCTTC.

Written as DNA, the CDR3 is TGTGCCAGCAGCTTACGGGGCATCGATAGTTCACCCCTCCACTTT. Translation gives CASSLRGIDSSPLHF. The chain joins TRBV7-9 to TRBJ1-6, with D possibly being TRBD1 (5 bases). Germline assignment: CDR1 SEHNR and CDR2 FQNEAQ (reference sequence). V lost 2 bases, J lost 9 bases, and 14 bases lay in between. This CDR3 region has 15 residues.

The table lists this clone with a count of one. The genes are TRBV30 and TRBJ1-6; TRBD1 agrees at 7 bases. Unmatched junction bases numbered 5, after V lost 0 bases and J lost 6 bases. Looked up from germline, CDR1 is GTSNPN and CDR2 is SVGIG (reference sequence). The CDR3 extends over 15 amino acids. In nucleotides, the CDR3 is TGTGCCTGGAGTGTACCGGGACAGCCTAATTCACCCCTCCACTTT. Translated: CAWSVPGQPNSPLHF.

The chain carries TRBV6-5 and TRBJ1-2; 7 nucleotides align to TRBD1. V lost 5 bases, J lost 5 bases, and 11 bases stayed unmatched. The CDR3 extends over 15 amino acids. Germline V gives CDR1 MNHEY, CDR2 SVGAGI. CDR3 in amino acids: CASSLGTAEGYGYTF. CDR3 bases: TGTGCCAGCAGTCTGGGGACAGCCGAGGGGTATGGCTACACCTTC.

This CDR3 is CATSNRRGLAGNEQFF. The CDR3 DNA is TGTGCCACCAGCAATCGGCGGGGTTTGGCTGGGAATGAGCAGTTCTTC. The chain is built from TRBV15 and TRBJ2-1, with TRBD2 as a possible D gene (6 bases). The V gene's germline CDR1 is LNHNV and CDR2 YYDKDF (reference sequence). V was cut by 4 bases and J by 7 bases, with 20 bases left in between. This CDR3 comprises 16 residues.